The 26 T cell receptor beta chains below all came from one sample that was sequenced in a study of human T cells and chemical hapten exposure. TCRdb re-called the RACE reads through MiXCR, storing one row per CDR3 protein. The sample contains some 110,000 distinct CDR3 sequences, 12% of which appear only once. Time point indicated: pre-sensitization, week 0. Treatment described: therapeutic diphenylcyclopropenone sensitization with weekly scalp DPC. The sample consisted of whole blood, taken in connection with sensitization to the hapten diphenylcyclopropenone (DPC). These receptors all stem from a woman aged 50 to 60 with alopecia areata. Some clones in this sample may be carry-over from other donors' samples.

This clonotype has just a few counts. This chain joins TRBV2 and TRBJ1-4; D is unresolved. Trimming took off 4 bases at V and 6 bases at J, with 6 bases between the two ends. The CDR3 sequence is 12 residues long. CDR1 is SNHLY, CDR2 FYNNEI, per germline. The CDR3 DNA reads as TGTGCCAGCAGTGGGACGGATGAAAAACTGTTTTTT. Protein product: CASSGTDEKLFF. Based on the CDR3 plus reference TRBV2 and TRBJ1-4, the full variable domain is EPEVTQTPSHQVTQMGQEVILRCVPISNHLYFYWYRQILGQKVEFLVSFYNNEISEKSEIFDDQFSVERPDGSNFTLKIRSTKLEDSAMYFCASSGTDEKLFFGSGTQLSVL.

This clonotype was detected only a few times. The V and J genes are TRBV28 and TRBJ2-7; TRBD2 matches at 9 bases. CDR1 and CDR2 from the germline V gene are MDHEN and SYDVKM. V gave up 7 bases and J gave up 2 bases; unmatched junction bases: 9. The CDR3 is 15 amino acids. CDR3 bases: TGTGCCAGCAATACTCTGGCGGGGGGGCCCTACGAGCAGTACTTC. Protein: CASNTLAGGPYEQYF.

The V and J genes are TRBV20-1 and TRBJ2-3; no reliable D call. Looked up from germline, CDR1 is DFQATT and CDR2 is SNEGSKA (reference sequence). Trimming cost V 4 bases and J 1 base, with 12 bases left between them. This CDR3 has 14 amino acids. Written as DNA, the CDR3 is TGCAGTGCTACCGGTAGGGTTGGCACAGATACGCAGTATTTT. Encoded protein: CSATGRVGTDTQYF.

CDR3 region: CASSLTQPPGEQYF. The DNA of the CDR3 is TGTGCCAGCAGCTTGACCCAACCTCCGGGGGAGCAGTACTTC. The chain uses TRBV11-2 and TRBJ2-7; possibly TRBD2 for D (5 bases). Germline-derived CDR1 and CDR2 are SGHAT and FQNNGV. This CDR3 contains 14 residues. V was trimmed by 3 bases and J by 7 bases, leaving 16 bases between them.

This clonotype has a count of ten or more. The V gene is TRBV12-3 or TRBV12-4, the J gene TRBJ1-1, with 7 positions matching TRBD1. The CDR3 spans 13 residues. J gave up 8 bases and V 6 bases, and 9 bases lay outside the gene matches. CDR3 region: CASRLRQGLEAFF. The CDR3 nucleotides read TGTGCCAGCAGGCTGAGACAGGGCTTGGAAGCTTTCTTT.

This clonotype was recorded many times. The gene calls are TRBV7-2 and TRBJ1-1; 11 positions agree with TRBD1. V lost 1 base and J lost 1; bases outside the gene matches: 2. Germline lookup yields CDR1 SGHTA and CDR2 FQGNSA. The CDR3 sequence is 16 residues long. The chain's CDR3 is CASSLVGTGGNTEAFF. In DNA form, the CDR3 reads TGTGCCAGCAGCTTAGTTGGGACAGGGGGGAACACTGAAGCTTTCTTT.

With respect to this clonotype: Possible read error: a much larger clone is one base away. The chain is built from TRBV3-1 and TRBJ2-3, with D perhaps being TRBD1 or TRBD2 (6 bases each). The CDR3 is 14 residues long. Germline V lookup: CDR1 LGHDT, CDR2 YNNKEL (reference sequence). The ends were cut back, 6 bases at V and 7 bases at J, with 17 bases in the middle. The CDR3 coding sequence is TGTGCCAGCAGATTCTTGGGGGGCATAAATACGCAGTATTTT. It encodes CASRFLGGINTQYF.

The table lists this clonotype with a few counts. The chain has TRBV29-1 and TRBJ2-2; 15 positions match TRBD2. The germline V gene encodes CDR1 SQVTM and CDR2 ANQGSEA. V shed 6 bases and J 5 bases; nucleotides not matched to a gene: 10. The CDR3 covers 17 residues. CDR3 nucleotide sequence: TGCAGCGTCGCGGGACTAGCGGGAGGAGGTATAACCGGGGAGCTGTTTTTT. Protein: CSVAGLAGGGITGELFF.

There are a few counts of this clonotype. The genes are TRBV11-2 and TRBJ2-7; the match to TRBD2 covers 12 bases. This CDR3 spans 17 amino acids. The germline V gene has CDR1 SGHAT and CDR2 FQNNGV. With V trimmed by 3 bases and J by 2 bases, 8 bases remained unmatched. CDR3 DNA sequence: TGTGCCAGCAGCTTCCAGCTAGCGGGGGGGCCTCCCTACGAGCAGTACTTC. Its protein product is CASSFQLAGGPPYEQYF.

The DNA for the CDR3 is TGTGCCAGCTCACCACCGTTAGGACAGGGGAACGAGCAGTACTTC. Its translation: CASSPPLGQGNEQYF. V is TRBV18 and J is TRBJ2-7; TRBD1 matches at 9 bases. Trimming cost V 0 bases and J 5 bases; bases outside gene matches: 5. CDR1 and CDR2 from the germline V gene are KGHSH and LQKENI. The CDR3 is made up of 15 amino acids. Full variable domain (outside the CDR3, taken from reference TRBV18 and TRBJ2-7): NAGVMQNPRHLVRRRGQEARLRCSPMKGHSHVYWYRQLPEEGLKFMVYLQKENIIDESGMPKERFSAEFPKEGPSILRIQQVVRGDSAAYFCASSPPLGQGNEQYFGPGTRLTVT.

The chain has TRBV5-8 and TRBJ1-1; no reliable D call. The CDR3 totals 15 residues. Germline lookup yields CDR1 SGHTS and CDR2 YDEGEE. Trimming took 0 bases from V and 2 from J, leaving 11 bases between them. This CDR3 reads CASSLEHRSNTEAFF. Here the CDR3 DNA reads TGTGCCAGCAGCTTGGAGCACAGATCTAACACTGAAGCTTTCTTT.

This clonotype was seen a few times. The chain combines TRBV12-3 or TRBV12-4 with TRBJ1-1; possible D gene TRBD1, 6 bases. The V gene lost 6 bases and the J gene lost 1 base, with 12 bases spanning the gap. CDR3 size: 14 residues. The CDR3 DNA follows: TGTGCCAGCAGCCGACAGGCGGAGAACACTGAAGCTTTCTTT. This sequence encodes CASSRQAENTEAFF.

The rearrangement joins TRBV6-2 or TRBV6-3 to TRBJ2-3, with TRBD2 as a possible D gene (6 bases). CDR1 and CDR2 (germline): MNHEY, SVGEGT. This CDR3 region has 17 residues. Trimming cost V 0 bases and J 2 bases, with 15 bases left between them. CDR3 sequence: CASSYSESGRYTDTQYF. The CDR3 DNA is TGTGCCAGCAGTTACTCCGAAAGCGGGCGATACACAGATACGCAGTATTTT.

This clonotype was seen a few times. The CDR3 region is CASSLVLQRPAGANVLTF. The CDR3 nucleotides read TGCGCCAGCAGCTTGGTGCTTCAGCGCCCTGCGGGGGCCAACGTCCTGACTTTC. The chain combines TRBV5-1 with TRBJ2-6; D is undetermined. This CDR3 comprises 18 residues. Trimming stripped 0 bases from V and 4 bases from J, with 17 bases between. Germline CDR1 reads SGHRS; CDR2 reads YFSETQ. Full variable domain (rest looked up from reference TRBV5-1 and TRBJ2-6): KAGVTQTPRYLIKTRGQQVTLSCSPISGHRSVSWYQQTPGQGLQFLFEYFSETQRNKGNFPGRFSGRQFSNSRSEMNVSTLELGDSALYLCASSLVLQRPAGANVLTFGAGSRLTVL.

This clonotype was recorded many times. The V gene is TRBV5-5, the J gene TRBJ1-5; the D is unclear. With 5 bases removed from V and 3 bases from J, the gap between germline ends came to 18 bases. CDR1 is SGHKS and CDR2 is YYEKEE in the germline V gene (reference sequence). This CDR3 comprises 16 residues. CDR3 DNA: TGTGCCAGCAGTAGACTCGCAGACCGCAACAATCAGCCCCAGCATTTT. Translation gives CASSRLADRNNQPQHF.

This clonotype was seen a few times. This sequence joins TRBV4-2 and TRBJ1-4; tentatively, D is TRBD1 (5 bases). CDR3 size: 13 residues. The germline CDR1 and CDR2 sequences are LGHNA and YNFKEQ. The V and J ends lost 4 bases and 8 bases respectively, with 11 bases between them. This CDR3 is CASSPWGGEKLFF. CDR3 DNA: TGTGCCAGCAGCCCTTGGGGGGGAGAAAAACTGTTTTTT.

The chain uses TRBV7-9 and TRBJ1-2, with D maybe TRBD1 (5 bases). The ends were cut back, 2 bases at V and 1 base at J, with 11 bases in the middle. Germline values: CDR1 SEHNR, CDR2 FQNEAQ (reference sequence). The CDR3 consists of 15 residues. The CDR3 sequence: CASSLTIDSNYGYTF. In DNA, the CDR3 is TGTGCCAGCAGCTTAACCATTGACAGTAACTATGGCTACACCTTC. The entire variable domain, with the rest obtained from reference TRBV7-9 and TRBJ1-2, is as follows: DTGVSQNPRHKITKRGQNVTFRCDPISEHNRLYWYRQTLGQGPEFLTYFQNEAQLEKSRLLSDRFSAERPKGSFSTLEIQRTEQGDSAMYLCASSLTIDSNYGYTFGSGTRLTVV.

The V gene is TRBV18, the J gene TRBJ1-2; the D is unclear. Germline V gene data show CDR1 as KGHSH and CDR2 as LQKENI. Between the trimmed V and J ends, which lost 2 bases and 4 bases, there was a span of 8 bases. The CDR3 sequence is 13 residues long. The CDR3 coding sequence is TGTGCCAGCTCACCAGGACGGCTCTATGGCTACACCTTC. Its protein product is CASSPGRLYGYTF.

This clonotype was recorded many times. The chain carries TRBV19 and TRBJ1-5; weak D call: TRBD1 (6 bases). Trimming took 5 bases from V and 4 from J, leaving 15 bases between them. The length of the CDR3 is 15 residues. The germline gives CDR1 LNHDA, CDR2 SQIVND (reference sequence). CDR3 nucleotides: TGTGCCAGTAGTTCGAAGGACAGCTCGAATCAGCCCCAGCATTTT. Amino acids: CASSSKDSSNQPQHF.

The chain combines TRBV20-1 with TRBJ1-1; a possible D gene is TRBD1 (6 bases). V gave up 0 bases and J gave up 0 bases, with 14 bases separating them. Germline values: CDR1 DFQATT, CDR2 SNEGSKA (reference sequence). The CDR3 is 16 residues long. As DNA, the CDR3 is TGCAGTGCTAGAGATGGAGGGGGTAGAATGAACACTGAAGCTTTCTTT. This encodes CSARDGGGRMNTEAFF.

This sequence joins TRBV2 and TRBJ2-2, with D uncertain. V was cut by 8 bases and J by 6 bases, with 13 bases left in between. The CDR3 extends over 13 amino acids. Germline V gives CDR1 SNHLY, CDR2 FYNNEI. The CDR3 region is CASGSVPPGELFF. CDR3 bases: TGTGCCAGCGGCAGCGTCCCCCCCGGGGAGCTGTTTTTT.

Worth noting for this clonotype: The junction and the germline gene differ at one end; a read error may be behind it. The V call is TRBV10-3, the J call TRBJ2-7, with D unresolved. Germline CDR1 reads ENHRY; CDR2 reads SYGVKD. The CDR3 has 11 residues. The CDR3, as DNA: TGTGCCATCAGTGAGCCTCGCGGCGGACCCTTC. Translated: CAISEPRGGPF.

J is TRBJ2-2 and V is TRBV11-2; possible D gene TRBD2, 6 bases. This CDR3 comprises 17 residues. V was shortened by 5 bases and J by 1 base, with 17 bases between the two germline ends. Germline CDR1 is SGHAT and CDR2 is FQNNGV. CDR3 bases: TGTGCCAGCAGCAATACCCTAGCGAGGGGGAACACCGGGGAGCTGTTTTTT. This sequence encodes CASSNTLARGNTGELFF.

This clonotype was seen repeatedly, ten times or more. The chain links TRBV7-2 to TRBJ1-1, with 9 bases that match TRBD1. Germline V CDR1 and CDR2: SGHTA, FQGNSA. The CDR3 covers 16 residues. Losses at the gene ends were 3 bases for V and 1 base for J; bases not matched to a gene: 6. The CDR3 region has the DNA TGTGCCAGCAGCTTCGACAGGGGGAGTAGGAACACTGAAGCTTTCTTT. Protein product: CASSFDRGSRNTEAFF.

This clonotype was detected only a few times. Here the CDR3 reads CASSQQGYLDGYTF. CDR3 coding DNA: TGTGCCAGCAGCCAACAGGGGTATTTGGATGGCTACACCTTC. The chain carries TRBV7-9 and TRBJ1-2; 7 nucleotides align to TRBD1. V shed 5 bases, J shed 6 bases, and the junction held 9 bases outside the gene matches. Germline loops: CDR1 SEHNR, CDR2 FQNEAQ (reference sequence). This CDR3 spans 14 amino acids.

The V gene is TRBV6-6, the J gene TRBJ1-1, with 7 bases matching TRBD1. The V gene's germline CDR1 is MNHNY and CDR2 SVGAGI (reference sequence). Losses at the gene ends were 0 bases for V and 4 bases for J; bases not matched to a gene: 8. This CDR3 spans 16 amino acids. CDR3 sequence (DNA): TGTGCCAGCAGTTACTCTTACAGGGGTGGGGTCACTGAAGCTTTCTTT. This codes for CASSYSYRGGVTEAFF.